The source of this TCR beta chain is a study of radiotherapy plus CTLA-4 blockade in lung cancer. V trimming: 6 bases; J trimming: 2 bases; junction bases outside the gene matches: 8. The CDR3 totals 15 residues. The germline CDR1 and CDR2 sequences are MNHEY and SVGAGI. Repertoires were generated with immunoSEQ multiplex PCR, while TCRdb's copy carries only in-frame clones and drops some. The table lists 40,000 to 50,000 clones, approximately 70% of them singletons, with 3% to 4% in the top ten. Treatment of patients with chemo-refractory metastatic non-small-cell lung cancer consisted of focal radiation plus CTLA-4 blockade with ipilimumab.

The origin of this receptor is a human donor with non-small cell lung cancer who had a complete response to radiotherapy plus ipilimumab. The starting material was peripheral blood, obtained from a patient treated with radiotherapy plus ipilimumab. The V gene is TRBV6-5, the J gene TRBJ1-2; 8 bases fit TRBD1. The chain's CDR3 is CASRMDRDLNYGYTF. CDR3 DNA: TGTGCCAGCAGGATGGACAGGGACCTAAACTATGGCTACACCTTC.